The T cell receptor (beta chain) under discussion was sequenced for a study of shared clonotypes between healthy human individuals. The study, taken as a whole, reports: Of the naive CD4 clonotypes, around 5.2% were shared across a few donors.

Remarks on this clone: Its antigen is unidentified.

Genomic DNA of every subset was divided equally among multiple immunoSEQ plates. TCRdb's copy holds only in-frame clones and misses some; the assay was immunoSEQ multiplex PCR. The table lists hundreds of thousands of clones, 96% of them singletons. Positive CCR7 selection of CD45RO-negative cells yielded the naive CD8 cells, and terminally differentiated effector memory CD45RA+ cells were excluded. Per the germline V gene, CDR1 is SGHNT and CDR2 is YYREEE (reference sequence). The V end was cut by 5 bases, the J end by 2 bases, with 14 bases between. CDR3 length: 15 residues. Sequenced input: naive CD8+ T cells sorted from blood. This receptor was obtained from a woman aged 30 to 39 in good health. The chain couples TRBV5-4 to TRBJ2-1; tentative D call: TRBD2 (5 bases). The CDR3 coding sequence is TGTGCCAGCAGATTAATTACTAGTACCTACAATGAGCAGTTCTTC. As protein: CASRLITSTYNEQFF.